The present entry profiles one T cell receptor (beta chain) with its context. Its target is unknown. This entry is derived from a study of shared clonotypes between healthy human individuals. Profiling relied on immunoSEQ multiplex PCR, and the TCRdb table lists in-frame clones only, not all of them. The sample carries approximately 2.3 million clones, over 85% recorded once. Study findings and constraints: Rarefaction analysis demonstrated incomplete sorted-subset sequencing notwithstanding large depth.

In germline, CDR1 is SGHRS, CDR2 YFSETQ. CDR3 length equals 14 residues. V was pared by 6 bases and J by 6 bases, with 7 bases of the junction left unmatched. V gene TRBV5-1 combines with J gene TRBJ2-7; 12 bases are a match to TRBD2. The sequenced material came from naive CD4+ T cells from PBMCs. Subset in this sample: CD45RA+ positively selected. This TCR was recovered from a man aged 18 to 30 in good health. Some clones in this sample may be carry-over from other donors' samples. The CDR3 DNA sequence: TGCGCCAGCACGGGGACTAGCGGGTTCGGCGAGCAGTACTTC. It codes for CASTGTSGFGEQYF.